One sample yielded the 18 T cell receptor beta chains listed below, sequenced in a study of OX40 agonist ivuxolimab in advanced cancers. Sequencing used immunoSEQ multiplex PCR; TCRdb keeps in-frame clones, though not all of them. In the table there are fewer than 65,000 clones, about 90% of which are singletons. The sequencing used CD4+ or CD8+ T cells sorted from blood, collected in a trial of the OX40 agonist ivuxolimab. These receptors were collected from an adult with an advanced solid tumor such as melanoma, head and neck, liver or kidney cancer.

The J gene is TRBJ1-2, the V gene TRBV21-1; the D call of TRBD1 is as the table states it, not checked on the DNA. TRBV21-1 is a listed pseudogene. The CDR3 is 17 residues long. Here the CDR3 reads CASSYGQEKLMHYGYTF. DNA for the CDR3: TGTGCCAGCAGCTACGGACAGGAGAAGCTTATGCACTATGGCTACACCTTC.

V is TRBV6-1 and J is TRBJ2-1, with 8 positions matching TRBD1. This CDR3 spans 16 amino acids. Per germline, CDR1 MNHNS and CDR2 SASEGT. The ends lost 3 bases at V and 7 bases at J; junction bases unmatched: 11. The DNA of the CDR3 is TGTGCCAGCAGTGATCGACAGGGGAGGTTGGGGAATGAGCAGTTCTTC. This sequence encodes CASSDRQGRLGNEQFF.

This rearrangement joins TRBV5-4 to TRBJ2-2; 12 bases are shared with TRBD2. The trim removed 5 bases at V and 5 bases at J, leaving 4 bases unmatched. Germline CDR1 and CDR2: SGHNT and YYREEE (reference sequence). The CDR3 runs 15 residues. The CDR3 DNA sequence: TGTGCCAGCAGGTCCGGGACTAGCGGGACCGGGGAGCTGTTTTTT. This gives the protein CASRSGTSGTGELFF.

J is TRBJ1-4 and V is TRBV6-5; 7 nucleotides agree with TRBD1. The CDR3 runs 15 residues. With 0 bases clipped from V and 4 bases from J, the junction kept 2 bases outside the gene matches. Germline V gives CDR1 MNHEY, CDR2 SVGAGI. CDR3 coding DNA: TGTGCCAGCAGTTACTCGGGGACAGTTAATGAAAAACTGTTTTTT. As protein: CASSYSGTVNEKLFF.

The genes are TRBV7-9 and TRBJ1-2, with 11 bases lining up with TRBD1. V lost 1 base and J lost 7; bases outside the gene matches: 8. This CDR3 is built from 16 residues. Germline CDR1 SEHNR, CDR2 FQNEAQ (reference sequence). This CDR3 reads CASSLGGTGGEFGYTF. CDR3 nucleotide sequence: TGTGCCAGCAGCTTAGGCGGGACAGGGGGAGAGTTTGGCTACACCTTC. Using reference TRBV7-9 and TRBJ1-2 for the parts outside the CDR3, the full variable domain is DTGVSQNPRHKITKRGQNVTFRCDPISEHNRLYWYRQTLGQGPEFLTYFQNEAQLEKSRLLSDRFSAERPKGSFSTLEIQRTEQGDSAMYLCASSLGGTGGEFGYTFGSGTRLTVV.

The genes are TRBV18 and TRBJ2-2; D is unresolved. Looked up from germline, CDR1 is KGHSH and CDR2 is LQKENI. This CDR3 has 13 residues. The V gene lost 3 bases and the J gene lost 7 bases, with 9 bases spanning the gap. This chain's CDR3 is CASSPALDGELFF. The CDR3 DNA sequence: TGTGCCAGCTCACCCGCCCTCGACGGGGAGCTGTTTTTT.

The chain links TRBV10-3 to TRBJ1-1; 8 bases agree with TRBD1. In germline, CDR1 is ENHRY, CDR2 SYGVKD. The CDR3 runs to 15 residues. After removal of 4 bases from V and 4 bases from J, the junction contained 8 bases not matched to a gene. The CDR3 is CAISGPGGIGTEAFF. The CDR3 nucleotides read TGTGCCATCAGTGGCCCAGGGGGCATCGGCACTGAAGCTTTCTTT.

In this sample, this clone turned up a few times. The V and J genes are TRBV2 and TRBJ2-7; D is possibly TRBD1 or TRBD2 (6 bases each). The CDR3 spans 14 residues. The V gene's germline CDR1 is SNHLY and CDR2 FYNNEI. V was shortened by 9 bases and J by 6 bases, with 21 bases between the two germline ends. Here the CDR3 reads CASSSRGGRGEQYF. CDR3 in DNA: TGTGCCAGTTCCAGCCGTGGGGGGCGGGGCGAGCAGTACTTC.

The gene calls are TRBV7-9 and TRBJ1-5; D perhaps matches TRBD1 (5 bases). This CDR3 has 16 residues. Trimming removed 5 bases at V and 1 base at J, with 15 bases between. CDR1 and CDR2 (germline): SEHNR, FQNEAQ (reference sequence). The DNA of the CDR3 is TGTGCCAGCAGCCTCGTTCAGGGTGGAAGCAATCAGCCCCAGCATTTT. Protein: CASSLVQGGSNQPQHF.

The genes are TRBV10-3 and TRBJ2-7, with 7 bases that match TRBD2. Germline assignment: CDR1 ENHRY and CDR2 SYGVKD. This CDR3 spans 17 amino acids. V lost 2 bases, J lost 2 bases, and 12 bases stayed unmatched. CDR3 in DNA: TGTGCCATCAGTGAGGCGGGAGCTGTAAATCGGGCCTACGAGCAGTACTTC. Amino acids: CAISEAGAVNRAYEQYF.

The J gene is TRBJ2-2, the V gene TRBV6-5, with unresolved D. V lost 0 bases and J lost 6, with 11 bases in between. The CDR3 runs to 15 residues. In germline, CDR1 is MNHEY, CDR2 SVGAGI. The CDR3 region has the DNA TGTGCCAGCAGTTACTCGAACCCGGACGCCGGGGAGCTGTTTTTT. Protein product: CASSYSNPDAGELFF.

This clone turned up a few times. The chain links TRBV12-5 to TRBJ2-7; D may be TRBD1 (5 bases). The length of the CDR3 is 12 residues. The germline V and J ends were trimmed by 2 bases and 3 bases, with 5 bases remaining between them. From germline, CDR1 is LGHNT and CDR2 FRNRAP. The CDR3 loop reads CASGLRGYEQYF. In nucleotides, the CDR3 is TGTGCTAGTGGTTTGAGGGGCTACGAGCAGTACTTC.

V is TRBV14 and J is TRBJ2-4; D uncertain. Germline V lookup: CDR1 SGHDN, CDR2 FVKESK. The CDR3 length is 14 residues. V lost 6 bases to trimming and J lost 6 bases, with 15 bases between them. The CDR3: CASSPSRAGNIQYF. CDR3 in DNA: TGTGCCAGCAGTCCCTCGAGAGCTGGAAACATTCAGTACTTC.

The chain couples TRBV6-1 to TRBJ1-2, with 8 bases matching TRBD1. The CDR3 has 14 residues. In germline, CDR1 is MNHNS, CDR2 SASEGT. Trimming took 1 base from V and 8 from J; bases not matched to a gene: 6. The CDR3 DNA follows: TGTGCCAGCAGTGAAGGGATAGGGACAGGAGGCTACACCTTC. Translated, it gives CASSEGIGTGGYTF.

The V call is TRBV4-2, the J call TRBJ1-2, with 10 positions matching TRBD1. This CDR3 has 18 amino acids. Per the germline V gene, CDR1 is LGHNA and CDR2 is YNFKEQ. V lost 3 bases to trimming and J lost 5 bases; unmatched junction nucleotides: 15. The CDR3 spells CASSHQRGTGASGYGYTF. The CDR3 DNA reads as TGTGCCAGCAGCCACCAAAGGGGGACAGGGGCCTCCGGGTATGGCTACACCTTC.

The rearrangement joins TRBV10-2 to TRBJ1-2; D is undetermined. CDR1 is WSHSY and CDR2 is SAAADI in the germline V gene. V was cut by 0 bases and J by 2 bases, with 4 bases left in between. CDR3 length: 13 residues. CDR3 in amino acids: CASSESGNYGYTF. The CDR3 coding sequence is TGCGCCAGCAGTGAGTCAGGGAACTATGGCTACACCTTC.

This clone was seen a single time. The chain combines TRBV6-5 with TRBJ1-5; weak D call: TRBD1 (6 bases). In germline, CDR1 is MNHEY, CDR2 SVGAGI. V dropped 7 bases and J dropped 2 bases, with 15 bases sitting between them. CDR3 length: 15 residues. The CDR3 region has the DNA TGTGCCAGCACCCCGGTCGGGGGCGGCAATCAGCCCCAGCATTTT. It translates to CASTPVGGGNQPQHF.

The chain recombines TRBV18 with TRBJ2-3, with D hard to call. The V gene lost 3 bases and the J gene lost 0 bases, with 7 bases spanning the gap. The CDR3 loop spans 14 amino acids. Germline CDR1 is KGHSH and CDR2 is LQKENI. CDR3: CASSPLRSTDTQYF. The CDR3 bases are TGTGCCAGCTCACCCCTACGGAGCACAGATACGCAGTATTTT. The variable domain in full, with the rest retrieved from reference TRBV18 and TRBJ2-3, is NAGVMQNPRHLVRRRGQEARLRCSPMKGHSHVYWYRQLPEEGLKFMVYLQKENIIDESGMPKERFSAEFPKEGPSILRIQQVVRGDSAAYFCASSPLRSTDTQYFGPGTRLTVL.